The clone carrying this T cell receptor (beta chain) has a single count. Its antigen is undetermined. This sample was taken from a study of long-term antiretroviral therapy in people with HIV. CDR1 is MGHRA and CDR2 is YSYEKL in the germline V gene. V was pared by 1 base and J by 0 bases, with 12 bases between. The CDR3 is 16 amino acids. General observations from the study: Increased diversity was seen after ART, yet it remained lower than in transplant donor controls. For ART adherence, viral resistance and therapy changes, no data were available.

At least two post-ART and at least one pre-ART PBMC sample were available for each donor. An immunoSEQ assay, version v3.0, was performed at survey level. Data came from immunoSEQ multiplex PCR; TCRdb stores just in-frame clones and leaves some out. Among around 21,000 clones listed, more than 75% were seen once. The source of this sequence is a man aged 55 to 70 with HIV. The sample in question was unsorted PBMCs, obtained 2.3 years after starting antiretroviral therapy. J is TRBJ2-5 and V is TRBV4-1, with unresolved D. For the CDR3, the DNA is TGCGCCAGCAGCCAAGGGCCTATAGGGTACCAAGAGACCCAGTACTTC. As protein: CASSQGPIGYQETQYF.